This note documents a single T cell receptor beta chain sequence. Participants reported their clinical history, and cohort assignment relied on those reports. This specimen comes from a study of blood T cell repertoires in COVID-19. The germline CDR1 and CDR2 sequences are SGHRS and YFSETQ. V was cut by 2 bases and J by 3 bases, with 9 bases left in between. The CDR3 is 14 residues long. Original processing notes: For nucleated cells, counts were estimated from reference gene primer amplification. Here immunoSEQ multiplex PCR was the method, and the copy in TCRdb shows in-frame clones only, minus some. That table gives V, J and clone size, and the DNA gave D and trimming. The profile shows hundreds of thousands of clones, approximately 89% of them singletons.

The sequencing sample was made of PBMCs or T cells enriched from blood (not recorded which). The origin of this receptor is a woman aged 30 to 39 with acute COVID-19. The genes are TRBV5-1 and TRBJ2-1; possible D gene TRBD2, 6 bases. CDR3 DNA: TGCGCCAGCAGCTTTAGCGGATACTACAATGAGCAGTTCTTC. It is translated as CASSFSGYYNEQFF.